A selection of T cell receptor beta chains follows, all from one sample in a study of neurological immune-mediated disorders. TCRdb itself ran the 5' RACE reads through MiXCR, one entry per CDR3 protein. The table lists more than 13,000 distinct CDR3 sequences, roughly 6.9% of them singletons. Sequenced: CD8+ T cells from blood. Receptors originate from a woman aged 40 to 50 in good health. Both conserved end residues are part of each CDR3. Each record gives: clone size, CDR3 length, V gene, CDR3 protein. The listing skips clone size in some rows; elsewhere it reads once, few, many or a size class.

clone_size: many; cdr3_length: 16; v_call: TRBV10-3; cdr3_aa: CAISDRGGSGADTQYF
clone_size: many; cdr3_length: 15; v_call: TRBV7-8; cdr3_aa: CASSLAPSGTYEQYF
clone_size: many; cdr3_length: 16; v_call: TRBV11-2; cdr3_aa: CASSLLEGLFTDTQYF
clone_size: many; cdr3_length: 13; v_call: TRBV9; cdr3_aa: CASSLPPDVEQFF
clone_size: many; cdr3_length: 11; v_call: TRBV29-1; cdr3_aa: CSVPLGGTQYF
clone_size: many; cdr3_length: 12; v_call: TRBV5-1; cdr3_aa: CASSLAAGELFF
clone_size: many; cdr3_length: 13; v_call: TRBV4-1; cdr3_aa: CASRGPSSYEQYF
clone_size: many; cdr3_length: 17; v_call: TRBV5-1; cdr3_aa: CASRVGDWAFMNTEAFF
clone_size: -; cdr3_length: 15; v_call: TRBV20-1; cdr3_aa: CSAPRPGEGDDEQFF
clone_size: many; cdr3_length: 14; v_call: TRBV12-3/TRBV12-4; cdr3_aa: CASSLLPSTDTQYF
clone_size: many; cdr3_length: 12; v_call: TRBV7-6; cdr3_aa: CASSRAGDTQYF
clone_size: many; cdr3_length: 14; v_call: TRBV7-8; cdr3_aa: CASSMWTGGTEAFF
clone_size: many; cdr3_length: 13; v_call: TRBV7-9; cdr3_aa: CASSRQVDYEQYF
clone_size: many; cdr3_length: 15; v_call: TRBV21-1; cdr3_aa: CASSSRWGGLNIQYF
clone_size: many; cdr3_length: 17; v_call: TRBV4-1; cdr3_aa: CASSQDLRFRATDTQYF
clone_size: many; cdr3_length: 15; v_call: TRBV9; cdr3_aa: CASSPRGGHSHEQYF
clone_size: many; cdr3_length: 14; v_call: TRBV29-1; cdr3_aa: CSARFGTRTDTQYF
clone_size: many; cdr3_length: 18; v_call: TRBV5-8; cdr3_aa: CASRSPTSGGALTYEQYF
clone_size: -; cdr3_length: 14; v_call: TRBV7-6; cdr3_aa: CASSLGTGSSEQYF
clone_size: many; cdr3_length: 13; v_call: TRBV12-3/TRBV12-4; cdr3_aa: CASSRYPPNTQYF
clone_size: many; cdr3_length: 12; v_call: TRBV5-1; cdr3_aa: CASSLVGSEQFF
clone_size: many; cdr3_length: 16; v_call: TRBV21-1; cdr3_aa: CASSNHPDSWVQPQHF
clone_size: -; cdr3_length: 14; v_call: TRBV9; cdr3_aa: CASSVGMAVYEQYF
clone_size: many; cdr3_length: 15; v_call: TRBV2; cdr3_aa: CASSTKQGTNYGYTF
clone_size: -; cdr3_length: 14; v_call: TRBV2; cdr3_aa: CASRSDLYQETQYF
clone_size: many; cdr3_length: 16; v_call: TRBV16; cdr3_aa: CASSDSGGAGHNEQFF
clone_size: many; cdr3_length: 13; v_call: TRBV12-3/TRBV12-4; cdr3_aa: CASSLNLYSEAFF
clone_size: many; cdr3_length: 13; v_call: TRBV9; cdr3_aa: CASSVVTNTEAFF
clone_size: many; cdr3_length: 15; v_call: TRBV20-1; cdr3_aa: CSARRDRAGNQPQHF
clone_size: many; cdr3_length: 16; v_call: TRBV12-3/TRBV12-4; cdr3_aa: CASRLGGYYMNTEAFF
clone_size: many; cdr3_length: 12; v_call: TRBV5-1; cdr3_aa: CASSLTGHEQFF
clone_size: -; cdr3_length: 17; v_call: TRBV18; cdr3_aa: CASSPPGTFSSGNTIYF
clone_size: large; cdr3_length: 11; v_call: TRBV12-3/TRBV12-4; cdr3_aa: CASSDTDEQYF
clone_size: many; cdr3_length: 19; v_call: TRBV3-1; cdr3_aa: CASSQLSSGLAGVRYEQYF
clone_size: many; cdr3_length: 13; v_call: TRBV7-3; cdr3_aa: CASSPSNTGELFF
clone_size: many; cdr3_length: 17; v_call: TRBV5-1; cdr3_aa: CASSPLSGTEITGELFF
clone_size: many; cdr3_length: 15; v_call: TRBV4-1; cdr3_aa: CASSQDSGGAREQFF
clone_size: -; cdr3_length: 15; v_call: TRBV19; cdr3_aa: CASRGRSGVSYEQYF
clone_size: many; cdr3_length: 14; v_call: TRBV29-1; cdr3_aa: CSVGLGQANYGYTF
clone_size: many; cdr3_length: 12; v_call: TRBV7-9; cdr3_aa: CASSDHRPEQFF
clone_size: many; cdr3_length: 17; v_call: TRBV7-9; cdr3_aa: CASSLVSPPDDLYEQYF
clone_size: many; cdr3_length: 20; v_call: TRBV5-1; cdr3_aa: CASSSWDSYGLDVNTGELFF
clone_size: few; cdr3_length: 14; v_call: TRBV2; cdr3_aa: CAARDLGGNTEAFF
clone_size: many; cdr3_length: 14; v_call: TRBV27; cdr3_aa: CASSPGTGLKPQHF
clone_size: many; cdr3_length: 14; v_call: TRBV7-9; cdr3_aa: CASTPEVSYYEQYF
clone_size: many; cdr3_length: 16; v_call: TRBV3-1; cdr3_aa: CASSQDLRSSYNEQFF
clone_size: many; cdr3_length: 15; v_call: TRBV4-1; cdr3_aa: CASSARPAIGNTIYF
clone_size: many; cdr3_length: 15; v_call: TRBV7-6; cdr3_aa: CASSPTVTSYNEQFF
clone_size: many; cdr3_length: 13; v_call: TRBV7-6; cdr3_aa: CASSLGEGSPLHF
clone_size: many; cdr3_length: 15; v_call: TRBV20-1; cdr3_aa: CSASTGLANVNEQFF
clone_size: many; cdr3_length: 13; v_call: TRBV29-1; cdr3_aa: CSVTGTGFYGYTF
clone_size: many; cdr3_length: 10; v_call: TRBV20-1; cdr3_aa: CSARIAGYTF